The T cell receptor (beta chain) under discussion was sequenced for a study of a mutant IDH1 vaccine in newly diagnosed glioma. Looking at the study overall: Treated patients showed a male proportion of around 62%, a female proportion of around 38%, and a mean age of around 40 years.

Sample time point: week 5, during vaccination. Every vaccine dose comprised 300 ug of mutant IDH1 20-mer peptide plus topical imiquimod. The data were produced by immunoSEQ multiplex PCR, yet TCRdb's version contains in-frame clones alone and is incomplete. The sample lists around 61,000 clones, just under 90% occurring once. General study results and limits: Pseudoprogression showed no apparent link to changes in top peripheral T cell clonotypes. Overall, 93.3% of patients had vaccine-induced immune responses.

The V gene's germline CDR1 is LNHDA and CDR2 SQIVND (reference sequence). The length of the CDR3 is 14 residues. Trimming pared 8 bases from V and 2 bases from J, leaving 16 bases between. As concerns this clone: What it recognizes is unknown.

The specimen comprised PBMCs, sampled from a glioma patient whose treatment included an IDH1 peptide vaccine. The V call is TRBV19, the J call TRBJ2-7; a possible D gene is TRBD1 (7 bases). The sequence was collected from a woman aged 40 to 50 with glioma. CDR3 protein: CASGTGGGPYEQYF. CDR3 DNA: TGTGCCAGTGGTACAGGAGGGGGCCCCTACGAGCAGTACTTC.